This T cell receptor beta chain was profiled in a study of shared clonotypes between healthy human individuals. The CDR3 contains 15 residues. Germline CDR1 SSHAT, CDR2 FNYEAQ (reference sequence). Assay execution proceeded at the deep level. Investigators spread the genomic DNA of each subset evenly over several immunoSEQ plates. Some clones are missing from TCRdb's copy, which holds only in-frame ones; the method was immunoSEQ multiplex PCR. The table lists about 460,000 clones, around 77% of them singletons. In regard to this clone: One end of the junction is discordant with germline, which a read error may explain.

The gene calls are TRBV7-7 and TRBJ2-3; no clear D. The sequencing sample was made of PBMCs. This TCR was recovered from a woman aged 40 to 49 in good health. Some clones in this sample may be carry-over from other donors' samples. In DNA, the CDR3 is TGTGCTAGCAGCTTACTACAGCTTAGCACAGATACGCAGTATTTT. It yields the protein CASSLLQLSTDTQYF.